This entry is about one TCR beta chain. What it binds is unknown. This sample stems from a study of T-cell reconstitution after alpha-beta-depleted transplantation in children. Study observations and caveats: About two months after transplant, alpha-beta T cells reportedly came from several hundred expanded graft clones. Surviving thymic progenitors and recipient T cells were the source of high TCRbeta diversity at day 60 in some patients.

Using unique molecular identifiers, the investigators prepared the TCRbeta library. TCRdb reanalysed the PCR reads using MiXCR and keeps one entry per CDR3 protein. The sample carries more than 200,000 distinct CDR3 sequences, 25% recorded once. Per germline, CDR1 MRHNA and CDR2 SNTAGT. The CDR3 is 16 amino acids. V lost 5 bases and J lost 4, with 19 bases in between. The rearrangement links TRBV6-4 to TRBJ2-3, with D unclear. The clonotype comes from a girl aged 2 to 10 with Fanconi anemia, due to receive a stem cell transplant. This sample comprised PBMCs, obtained before TCRalphabeta/CD19-depleted stem cell transplant. DNA of the CDR3: TGTGCCAGCAGTCCGAAGACCAGTTTCGGGCCAGATACGCAGTATTTT. It translates to CASSPKTSFGPDTQYF.